The 21 T cell receptor beta chains presented below share a single source sample, sequenced in a study of response to subunit inactivated influenza vaccine. Each CDR3 protein is one row after TCRdb ran MiXCR on the RT-PCR reads. The repertoire holds about 570,000 distinct CDR3 sequences, with 10% to 15% as singletons. This material consisted of PBMCs from blood, taken on the day of vaccination. These receptors came from a man aged 50 to 60 who received an inactivated influenza vaccine.

The table lists this clonotype with a few counts. The chain combines TRBV6-5 with TRBJ2-5; the match to TRBD1 covers 7 bases. The trim removed 2 bases at V and 0 bases at J, leaving 15 bases unmatched. Looked up from germline, CDR1 is MNHEY and CDR2 is SVGAGI. The CDR3 runs 19 residues. CDR3 sequence (DNA): TGTGCCAGCAGTTACCATCCCCCGGGACAGCCTTTGTACCAAGAGACCCAGTACTTC. This codes for CASSYHPPGQPLYQETQYF.

The V call is TRBV6-5, the J call TRBJ2-7, with 11 bases that match TRBD1. Germline trimming cut 0 bases from V and 3 bases from J; bases unmatched to any gene: 1. Germline CDR1 is MNHEY and CDR2 is SVGAGI. CDR3 length equals 15 residues. The CDR3 DNA reads as TGTGCCAGCAGTTACTCGGGACAGGGGGACTACGAGCAGTACTTC. Its translation: CASSYSGQGDYEQYF.

This clonotype was seen repeatedly, ten times or more. The rearrangement links TRBV12-3 or TRBV12-4 to TRBJ2-7; the match to TRBD1 covers 9 bases. V lost 6 bases, J lost 7 bases, and 10 bases stayed unmatched. CDR3 length equals 14 residues. The CDR3 loop reads CASSRRWDREEQYF. CDR3 sequence (DNA): TGTGCCAGCAGCCGCCGGTGGGACAGGGAAGAGCAGTACTTC.

This chain links TRBV11-2 with TRBJ2-2, with TRBD2 identical over 14 bases. The V gene's germline CDR1 is SGHAT and CDR2 FQNNGV. J gave up 5 bases and V 0 bases, and 14 bases lay outside the gene matches. The length of the CDR3 is 21 residues. The CDR3, as DNA: TGTGCCAGCAGCTTAGATCGCCTTACCGGGACTAGCGGGAGAAGAACCGGGGAGCTGTTTTTT. Amino acids: CASSLDRLTGTSGRRTGELFF.

This clonotype was seen a handful of times. The J gene is TRBJ1-5, the V gene TRBV6-2 or TRBV6-3; D is perhaps TRBD1 (5 bases). From germline, CDR1 is MNHEY and CDR2 SVGEGT. Trimming stripped 4 bases from V and 2 bases from J, with 9 bases between. This CDR3 region has 14 residues. The CDR3 DNA reads TGTGCCAGCAGTTCCGGAGGGGGCAATCAGCCCCAGCATTTT. Encoded protein: CASSSGGGNQPQHF.

This clonotype turned up a few times. The chain has TRBV7-8 and TRBJ1-1; maybe TRBD1 (6 bases). Germline V gene sequence: CDR1 SGHVS, CDR2 FQNEAQ. The V end was cut by 2 bases, the J end by 4 bases, with 14 bases between. This CDR3 has 15 residues. CDR3 sequence (DNA): TGTGCCAGCAGCTTATATCAGGGGAGAAGCACTGAAGCTTTCTTT. Amino acids: CASSLYQGRSTEAFF.

The chain recombines TRBV7-9 with TRBJ1-2; D is undetermined. Trimming stripped 5 bases from V and 6 bases from J, with 10 bases between. CDR3 size: 12 residues. Per germline, CDR1 SEHNR and CDR2 FQNEAQ (reference sequence). CDR3 protein: CASSRDLNGYTF. The CDR3 DNA reads TGTGCCAGCAGCCGAGATTTGAATGGCTACACCTTC.

The V and J genes are TRBV5-1 and TRBJ2-5, with 9 bases matching TRBD1. This CDR3 has 14 amino acids. Germline CDR1 reads SGHRS; CDR2 reads YFSETQ. The junction had 10 bases not matched to a gene; V was cut back by 4 bases and J by 9 bases. CDR3 nucleotides: TGCGCCAGCAGCGACCGGGACAGGGCGCGGGCCCAGTACTTC. It translates to CASSDRDRARAQYF.

This clonotype was counted many times. The chain has TRBV7-9 and TRBJ1-1; unclear D gene. The CDR3 loop spans 11 amino acids. CDR1 and CDR2 from the germline V gene are SEHNR and FQNEAQ (reference sequence). V lost 2 bases and J 9 bases, leaving 7 bases between the germline ends. The CDR3 is CASSLKDKAFF. In nucleotides, the CDR3 is TGTGCCAGCAGCTTAAAGGATAAAGCTTTCTTT.

This clonotype occurred a few times. The chain uses TRBV7-9 and TRBJ2-2; weak D call: TRBD2 (5 bases). V was trimmed by 5 bases and J by 0 bases, leaving 13 bases between them. The CDR3 is made up of 16 amino acids. Germline V gene lookup returns CDR1 SEHNR and CDR2 FQNEAQ (reference sequence). The CDR3 here is CASSPRRTPNTGELFF. In DNA, the CDR3 is TGTGCCAGCAGCCCCCGGAGGACCCCGAACACCGGGGAGCTGTTTTTT.

This clonotype was seen only a few times. The chain couples TRBV9 to TRBJ2-1, with TRBD1 matching 10 bases. The CDR3 is 19 residues long. The germline V gene has CDR1 SGDLS and CDR2 YYNGEE. V was pared by 4 bases and J by 6 bases, with 19 bases of the junction left unmatched. CDR3 in DNA: TGTGCCAGCAGCATAAGACAGGGGGCTCATAGCGGGACGGGCAATGAGCAGTTCTTC. Translating it yields CASSIRQGAHSGTGNEQFF.

This clonotype was seen at least ten times. The chain has TRBV11-2 and TRBJ2-1, with 12 bases fitting TRBD2. J lost 8 bases, V lost 4 bases, and 3 bases had no gene match. This CDR3 comprises 14 residues. The germline V gene encodes CDR1 SGHAT and CDR2 FQNNGV. The CDR3, as DNA: TGTGCCAGCAGCTCGGGACTAGCGGGCTATGAGCAGTTCTTC. Its translation: CASSSGLAGYEQFF.

Ten or more counts support this clonotype. The V call is TRBV12-3 or TRBV12-4, the J call TRBJ1-1; weak D call: TRBD1 (6 bases). The ends were cut back, 10 bases at V and 0 bases at J, with 12 bases in the middle. The CDR3 runs to 13 residues. CDR3 protein: CATHSGVNTEAFF. As DNA, the CDR3 is TGTGCCACCCACTCAGGGGTGAACACTGAAGCTTTCTTT.

This clonotype has a handful of counts. J is TRBJ2-1 and V is TRBV5-1, with 10 bases aligning to TRBD1. Germline CDR1 SGHRS, CDR2 YFSETQ. Trimming took 6 bases from V and 8 from J; bases not matched to a gene: 11. The CDR3 covers 15 residues. The CDR3 loop is CASKTGTGEFDEQFF. The CDR3 DNA reads TGCGCCAGCAAGACCGGGACAGGGGAGTTCGATGAGCAGTTCTTC.

This clonotype was counted between two and nine times. The chain links TRBV5-1 to TRBJ2-1; TRBD1 might be the D (5 bases). The CDR3 loop spans 14 amino acids. V was pared by 0 bases and J by 8 bases, with 12 bases between. Germline V CDR1 and CDR2: SGHRS, YFSETQ. The CDR3 DNA reads as TGCGCCAGCAGCTTGGTAGGGGCGGTCGATGAGCAGTTCTTC. This encodes CASSLVGAVDEQFF. Using reference TRBV5-1 and TRBJ2-1 for the parts outside the CDR3, the full variable domain is KAGVTQTPRYLIKTRGQQVTLSCSPISGHRSVSWYQQTPGQGLQFLFEYFSETQRNKGNFPGRFSGRQFSNSRSEMNVSTLELGDSALYLCASSLVGAVDEQFFGPGTRLTVL.

This clonotype has ten or more counts. The rearrangement joins TRBV3-1 to TRBJ1-2; D is ambiguous. The CDR3 has 13 amino acids. Germline lookup yields CDR1 LGHDT and CDR2 YNNKEL (reference sequence). V lost 0 bases, J lost 3 bases, and 5 bases lay in between. The CDR3 DNA reads as TGTGCCAGCAGCCAAGACGGCGACTATGGCTACACCTTC. Its protein product is CASSQDGDYGYTF.

This sequence joins TRBV6-2 or TRBV6-3 and TRBJ2-5; TRBD2 matches 7 bases. Per germline, CDR1 MNHEY and CDR2 SVGEGT. Trimming removed 7 bases from V and 7 bases from J; junction bases left unmatched: 12. This CDR3 spans 14 amino acids. CDR3 region: CASTNGGGLGTQYF. The CDR3 bases are TGTGCCAGCACCAACGGCGGGGGTTTAGGGACCCAGTACTTC.

The chain links TRBV12-3 or TRBV12-4 to TRBJ2-5, with 7 bases identical to TRBD1. V was pared by 4 bases and J by 5 bases, with 4 bases of the junction left unmatched. This CDR3 region has 13 residues. The CDR3 sequence is CASSSGQFETQYF. The CDR3 nucleotides read TGTGCCAGCAGTTCGGGACAGTTTGAGACCCAGTACTTC.

This clonotype has a handful of counts. The DNA of the CDR3 is TGCGCCAGCAGCATATGGACAGGTGCCTCCTACGAGCAGTACTTC. Translation: CASSIWTGASYEQYF. The J gene is TRBJ2-7, the V gene TRBV5-1; 7 bases match TRBD1. This CDR3 region has 15 residues. Germline V gives CDR1 SGHRS, CDR2 YFSETQ. V shed 4 bases and J 0 bases; nucleotides not matched to a gene: 7. The full variable domain, with the rest looked up from reference TRBV5-1 and TRBJ2-7, is KAGVTQTPRYLIKTRGQQVTLSCSPISGHRSVSWYQQTPGQGLQFLFEYFSETQRNKGNFPGRFSGRQFSNSRSEMNVSTLELGDSALYLCASSIWTGASYEQYFGPGTRLTVT.

The chain combines TRBV4-2 with TRBJ2-5, with D tentatively TRBD2 (6 bases). The ends were cut back, 2 bases at V and 3 bases at J, with 10 bases in the middle. Germline V gene sequence: CDR1 LGHNA, CDR2 YNFKEQ. This CDR3 is built from 14 residues. CDR3 residues: CASSQRGGKETQYF. Here the CDR3 DNA reads TGTGCCAGCAGCCAACGGGGCGGGAAAGAGACCCAGTACTTC.

V and J are TRBV27 and TRBJ2-1; possible D gene TRBD2, 5 bases. The germline V gene encodes CDR1 MNHEY and CDR2 SMNVEV (reference sequence). The CDR3 is 13 amino acids. The V gene lost 2 bases and the J gene lost 5 bases, with 7 bases spanning the gap. The chain's CDR3 is CASSLTTNNEQFF. The CDR3 DNA sequence: TGTGCCAGCAGTTTAACGACTAACAATGAGCAGTTCTTC.